Below, 30 T cell receptor beta chains from the same sample are listed, as sequenced in a study of metastatic and nonmetastatic thyroid tumors. Each patient went into thyroid surgery without having received any treatment. TCRdb redid the clone calls on the PCR reads using MiXCR. The sample contains tens of thousands of clones, approximately 18% of which appear only once. Sequencing was performed on blood. The receptors originated from a male donor with papillary thyroid cancer or a benign thyroid nodule (not recorded which). Some clones in this sample may be carry-over from other donors' samples.

This clone was recorded at least ten times. The J gene is TRBJ1-6, the V gene TRBV6-5; possibly TRBD1 for D (6 bases). CDR3 length equals 16 residues. V lost 1 base and J lost 5, with 12 bases in between. Germline V CDR1 and CDR2: MNHEY, SVGAGI. The CDR3 region is CASSYFIAGDNSPLHF. The CDR3 region has the DNA TGTGCCAGCAGTTACTTTATTGCAGGGGATAATTCACCCCTCCACTTT.

This clone was seen a handful of times. The rearrangement joins TRBV10-3 to TRBJ2-3; TRBD2 might be the D (5 bases). Deletions cut 6 bases from V and 4 bases from J, with 14 bases between. This CDR3 spans 14 amino acids. Per germline, CDR1 ENHRY and CDR2 SYGVKD. CDR3 bases: TGTGCCATCAGGGCGGAGGTATTCCCAGATACGCAGTATTTT. It is translated as CAIRAEVFPDTQYF.

This clone has ten or more counts. V is TRBV7-9 and J is TRBJ1-2; TRBD1 aligns across 8 bases. Trimming at V came to 7 bases and at J to 0 bases, leaving 10 bases not matched to a gene. This CDR3 comprises 16 residues. Germline CDR1 and CDR2: SEHNR and FQNEAQ (reference sequence). The CDR3 here is CASTSGGVLANYGYTF. The CDR3 region has the DNA TGTGCCAGCACTTCAGGGGGCGTATTAGCTAACTATGGCTACACCTTC.

In its sample, this clone was seen a few times. This chain uses TRBV27 with TRBJ2-5, with 10 bases matching TRBD2. J lost 3 bases, V lost 3 bases, and 7 bases had no gene match. The CDR3 loop spans 16 amino acids. The germline gives CDR1 MNHEY, CDR2 SMNVEV (reference sequence). The CDR3 DNA follows: TGTGCCAGCAGTTTGAGTCGAGCGGGAGGGGAAGAGACCCAGTACTTC. It specifies CASSLSRAGGEETQYF.

This clone was detected a few times. This chain joins TRBV28 and TRBJ2-1; TRBD2 aligns across 14 bases. Germline lookup yields CDR1 MDHEN and CDR2 SYDVKM. V was pared by 3 bases and J by 9 bases, with 16 bases of the junction left unmatched. There are 19 residues in the CDR3. The CDR3 is CASSFGLTPTSGGAIEQFF. The CDR3 coding sequence is TGTGCCAGCAGTTTCGGTTTAACGCCGACTAGCGGGGGGGCCATTGAGCAGTTCTTC.

The chain links TRBV28 to TRBJ2-5; TRBD2 is a possible D gene (6 bases). Germline V CDR1 and CDR2: MDHEN, SYDVKM. The V end was cut by 7 bases, the J end by 4 bases, with 28 bases between. This CDR3 has 18 amino acids. CDR3 nucleotides: TGTGCCAGCAAATACTTGTACGGGCGGGACCGAAGTAGAGAGACCCAGTACTTC. Amino acid sequence: CASKYLYGRDRSRETQYF.

This clone was counted a few times. The rearrangement uses TRBV6-1 and TRBJ2-3; 10 nucleotides align to TRBD2. Trimming removed 0 bases from V and 4 bases from J; junction bases left unmatched: 1. The CDR3 runs to 15 residues. Germline CDR1 is MNHNS and CDR2 is SASEGT. The CDR3 loop reads CASSEALAGADTQYF. In DNA form, the CDR3 reads TGTGCCAGCAGTGAAGCGCTAGCGGGAGCAGATACGCAGTATTTT.

The table lists this clone with many counts. The J gene is TRBJ2-3, the V gene TRBV10-3, with D unresolved. This CDR3 has 12 residues. Deletions cut 0 bases from V and 6 bases from J, with 4 bases between. Per germline, CDR1 ENHRY and CDR2 SYGVKD. CDR3 bases: TGTGCCATCAGTGAGTCTCTGGATACGCAGTATTTT. Amino acids: CAISESLDTQYF.

The chain couples TRBV11-1 to TRBJ2-1, with no clear D. The V gene lost 5 bases and the J gene lost 0 bases, with 11 bases spanning the gap. CDR1 is SGHAT, CDR2 FQDESV, per germline (reference sequence). There are 15 residues in the CDR3. The CDR3 protein is CASSPQATSYNEQFF. The DNA for the CDR3 is TGTGCCAGCAGCCCTCAGGCGACCTCCTACAATGAGCAGTTCTTC.

The CDR3 DNA reads as TGCAGTGCTAGCGCGACCGGGACCCACTACAATGAGCAGTTCTTC. Translation gives CSASATGTHYNEQFF. V gene TRBV20-1 combines with J gene TRBJ2-1; D is tentatively TRBD1 or TRBD2 (5 bases each). This CDR3 is built from 15 residues. Germline V CDR1 and CDR2: DFQATT, SNEGSKA (reference sequence). V was cut by 3 bases and J by 3 bases, with 15 bases left in between.

In its sample, this clone was seen many times. The chain employs TRBV15 and TRBJ2-6; D is undetermined. Germline lookup yields CDR1 LNHNV and CDR2 YYDKDF (reference sequence). The CDR3 spans 15 residues. Trimming shortened V by 4 bases and J by 0 bases, and 7 bases separated the two germline ends. The CDR3 here is CATSNEVSGANVLTF. The CDR3 DNA reads TGTGCCACCAGCAATGAGGTCTCTGGGGCCAACGTCCTGACTTTC.

This clone was seen at least ten times. The J gene is TRBJ2-1, the V gene TRBV29-1, with TRBD2 identical over 10 bases. This CDR3 region has 14 residues. Germline V gives CDR1 SQVTM, CDR2 ANQGSEA. V shed 2 bases and J 5 bases; nucleotides not matched to a gene: 3. CDR3 protein: CSVEPSGGNNEQFF. The DNA for the CDR3 is TGCAGCGTTGAACCTAGCGGGGGAAACAATGAGCAGTTCTTC.

This clone was counted between two and nine times. At one end the junction does not follow the germline gene, possibly because of a read error. V usage is TRBV6-2 or TRBV6-3 and J usage is TRBJ1-2; a possible D gene is TRBD1 (5 bases). Looked up from germline, CDR1 is MNHEY and CDR2 is SVGEGT. This CDR3 is 15 amino acids long. Here the CDR3 DNA reads TGCGCCAGCAGTTATCGGCAGGCGGGGGGCTATGGCTACACCTTC. Encoded protein: CASSYRQAGGYGYTF.

This clone has just a few counts. An end of the junction differs from the germline gene, which may be a read error. The gene calls are TRBV11-2 and TRBJ2-2; TRBD1 agrees at 10 bases. The CDR3 totals 16 residues. Germline loops: CDR1 SGHAT, CDR2 FQNNGV. CDR3 region: CASSLVTGGYTGELFF. The CDR3 region has the DNA TGTGCCAGCAGCTTAGTGACAGGGGGCTACACCGGTGAGCTGTTTTTT.

This clone was observed at least ten times. CDR3 protein: CASSQDRSTGYEQYF. The CDR3 nucleotides read TGCGCCAGCAGCCAAGACCGGTCCACGGGGTACGAGCAGTACTTC. The V call is TRBV4-1, the J call TRBJ2-7; D possibly corresponds to TRBD2 (5 bases). The germline V gene encodes CDR1 MGHRA and CDR2 YSYEKL. The V end was cut by 0 bases, the J end by 4 bases, with 13 bases between. The CDR3 runs 15 residues.

Turning to this clone: A much larger clone lies a single base off, so this may be a read error. Within the sample, other DNA sequences also encode this same CDR3. The DNA for the CDR3 is TGTGCCAGCAGCCAACCTTACCTAGCGGGGCCTGCCTCTTACGAGCAGTACTTC. This gives the protein CASSQPYLAGPASYEQYF. The chain joins TRBV4-2 to TRBJ2-7; 9 positions agree with TRBD2. Germline V lookup: CDR1 LGHNA, CDR2 YNFKEQ. The CDR3 has 18 residues. V was clipped by 2 bases and J by 4 bases; unmatched bases: 15.

The genes are TRBV12-3 or TRBV12-4 and TRBJ2-1; 7 nucleotides match TRBD2. Trimming took 7 bases from V and 9 from J; bases not matched to a gene: 15. The CDR3 has 15 residues. The CDR3 region has the DNA TGTGCCAGCATCCAGACTGGCGGGAGATTGGGTGAGCAGTTCTTC. Protein: CASIQTGGRLGEQFF.

This clone has a count of ten or more. V is TRBV4-1 and J is TRBJ2-3; the match to TRBD2 covers 9 bases. V was clipped by 2 bases and J by 2 bases; unmatched bases: 5. Germline loops: CDR1 MGHRA, CDR2 YSYEKL. The length of the CDR3 is 16 residues. The CDR3 DNA reads as TGCGCCAGCAGCCAATGGCGGGAGGGCCCCACAGATACGCAGTATTTT. Its protein is CASSQWREGPTDTQYF.

The table lists this clone with many counts. The gene calls are TRBV12-3 or TRBV12-4 and TRBJ1-2; D unclear. This CDR3 contains 14 residues. Trimming took 4 bases from V and 8 from J, leaving 17 bases between them. CDR3 nucleotide sequence: TGTGCCAGCAGTTCCGGCCGGGGTTCTAAAGGCTACACCTTC. Protein: CASSSGRGSKGYTF.

This clone was found many times. Other DNA sequences within the sample encode an identical CDR3. V and J are TRBV5-1 and TRBJ1-1, with 7 bases identical to TRBD1. The CDR3 sequence is 14 residues long. Per germline, CDR1 SGHRS and CDR2 YFSETQ. With 2 bases clipped from V and 1 base from J, the junction kept 2 bases outside the gene matches. The CDR3: CASSLRQGNTEAFF. Written as DNA, the CDR3 is TGCGCCAGCAGCTTAAGACAGGGGAACACTGAAGCTTTCTTT.

At least ten counts were recorded for this clone. The V gene is TRBV11-2, the J gene TRBJ1-2; no reliable D call. The CDR3 sequence is 16 residues long. Germline V gene lookup returns CDR1 SGHAT and CDR2 FQNNGV. V was shortened by 0 bases and J by 6 bases, with 17 bases between the two germline ends. The CDR3 bases are TGTGCCAGCAGCTTAGAACCACAAGGACGGACGAATGGCTACACCTTC. Translation: CASSLEPQGRTNGYTF. The full variable domain, its missing parts supplied by reference TRBV11-2 and TRBJ1-2, is EAGVAQSPRYKIIEKRQSVAFWCNPISGHATLYWYQQILGQGPKLLIQFQNNGVVDDSQLPKDRFSAERLKGVDSTLKIQPAKLEDSAVYLCASSLEPQGRTNGYTFGSGTRLTVV.

The rearrangement links TRBV18 to TRBJ2-5; unclear D gene. CDR3 length: 12 amino acids. Germline V gene lookup returns CDR1 KGHSH and CDR2 LQKENI. V lost 4 bases to trimming and J lost 0 bases, with 3 bases between them. The CDR3 loop is CASSLNQETQYF. CDR3 DNA sequence: TGTGCCAGCTCACTTAACCAAGAGACCCAGTACTTC.

This clone was seen ten or more times. CDR3 in DNA: TGTGCCAGCAGCTTGGCTCCGGTCTCTGGAAACACCATATATTTT. It is translated as CASSLAPVSGNTIYF. V and J are TRBV7-7 and TRBJ1-3; D gene unclear. V was pared by 3 bases and J by 0 bases, with 9 bases between. The CDR3 consists of 15 residues. The germline V gene encodes CDR1 SSHAT and CDR2 FNYEAQ (reference sequence).

The rearrangement joins TRBV4-2 to TRBJ1-2; D not resolved. This CDR3 spans 14 amino acids. Germline-derived CDR1 and CDR2 are LGHNA and YNFKEQ. V shed 4 bases and J shed 3 bases, with 12 bases lying between them. The CDR3 coding sequence is TGTGCCAGCAGCCCCCTCGGGGTCGACTATGGCTACACCTTC. It encodes CASSPLGVDYGYTF.

This clone was counted many times. The V gene is TRBV6-1, the J gene TRBJ2-5, with D possibly matching TRBD2 (6 bases). Germline assignment: CDR1 MNHNS and CDR2 SASEGT. V gave up 2 bases and J gave up 1 base, with 11 bases separating them. The CDR3 contains 15 residues. The CDR3 spells CASSELAGSQETQYF. For the CDR3, the DNA is TGTGCCAGCAGTGAACTCGCGGGGAGCCAAGAGACCCAGTACTTC.

In its sample, this clone was seen a few times. V usage is TRBV6-1 and J usage is TRBJ2-7; D is possibly TRBD2 (5 bases). The CDR3 extends over 14 amino acids. The V end lost 6 bases, the J end lost 7 bases, and 19 bases lay between the germline ends. The germline CDR1 and CDR2 sequences are MNHNS and SASEGT. Here the CDR3 reads CASRPLVPGYEQYF. Here the CDR3 DNA reads TGTGCCAGCAGACCCTTGGTCCCGGGGTATGAGCAGTACTTC.

This clone was recorded many times. The rearrangement joins TRBV14 to TRBJ2-7; 12 bases are a match to TRBD2. V trimming: 4 bases; J trimming: 0 bases; junction bases outside the gene matches: 1. This CDR3 has 15 amino acids. Germline CDR1 is SGHDN and CDR2 is FVKESK. CDR3 coding DNA: TGTGCCAGCAGCCGGACTAGCGGGACCTCCTACGAGCAGTACTTC. Translating gives CASSRTSGTSYEQYF.

The CDR3 DNA is TGTGCCAGCAGCTTGTCGGGTGGGGAGACCCAGTACTTC. Its protein product is CASSLSGGETQYF. The chain carries TRBV5-4 and TRBJ2-5; no reliable D call. Germline loops: CDR1 SGHNT, CDR2 YYREEE (reference sequence). Trimming removed 1 base from V and 5 bases from J, with 9 bases in between. The CDR3 contains 13 residues.

This clone appeared many times. The chain has TRBV6-7 and TRBJ2-7; 8 nucleotides line up with TRBD1. TRBV6-7 is an open reading frame, and its role is uncertain. The CDR3 has 15 amino acids. J was trimmed by 3 bases and V by 1 base; bases with no gene match: 5. CDR3 loop: CASSYLHRGIYEQYF. The CDR3 DNA reads as TGTGCCAGCAGTTACTTACACAGGGGGATCTACGAGCAGTACTTC.

Ten or more counts support this clone. This chain uses TRBV10-2 with TRBJ2-7, with 10 bases identical to TRBD1. This CDR3 is 14 amino acids long. Germline values: CDR1 WSHSY, CDR2 SAAADI. After removal of 7 bases from V and 1 base from J, the junction contained 4 bases not matched to a gene. The CDR3 region has the DNA TGCGCCAGCACCCCGGGACAGGGGTCCTACGAGCAGTACTTC. This translates into CASTPGQGSYEQYF.